This T cell receptor (beta chain) was captured in a study of human T cells and chemical hapten exposure. In the study overall: Per-sample TCR yield variability stemmed mainly from small pooled library volume differences.

This clonotype was observed a handful of times. As yet, its antigen is unknown. Individual cDNA molecules (in the library) carried attached unique molecular identifiers. In the original workflow: Sequenced samples showed a median of approximately 100,000 TCRs each, with counts running from 23,224 to 690,600. TCRdb ran MiXCR on the RACE reads and lists one entry per CDR3 protein. TCRdb assigned the V and J calls; the authors' analysis was not used. This sample has over 100,000 distinct CDR3 sequences, with 9% to 10% found just once. Points from the study as a whole: DPC sensitization produced no change in TCRs with frequency above 1 in 1000.

As to time point: healthy volunteer bleed at 2 weeks. Someone pulled total RNA out of unfractionated whole blood. The clonotype comes from a male donor in good health. Some clones in this sample may be carry-over from other donors' samples. Sequencing used whole blood.

CDR3 amino acids: CASSQGERHNEQFF. In DNA, the CDR3 is TGTGCCAGCAGCCAAGGGGAGAGACACAATGAGCAGTTCTTC. The chain employs TRBV3-1 and TRBJ2-1, with D possibly being TRBD2 (5 bases). The V and J ends lost 1 base and 5 bases respectively, with 9 bases between them. The CDR3 totals 14 residues. Looked up from germline, CDR1 is LGHDT and CDR2 is YNNKEL (reference sequence).